These T cell receptor beta chains were read from a single sample in a study of OX40 agonist ivuxolimab in advanced cancers. Sequencing was performed with immunoSEQ multiplex PCR; in TCRdb, only in-frame clones are kept and a portion is missing. The sample has about 22,000 clones; around 87% are singletons. The specimen was CD4+ or CD8+ T cells sorted from blood, collected in a trial of the OX40 agonist ivuxolimab. All receptors come from an adult with an advanced solid tumor such as melanoma, head and neck, liver or kidney cancer. Each CDR3 is given without its conserved first and last residue.

>TRBJ2-2|TRBV5-1
ASSLFGPNTGELF
>TRBJ2-7|TRBV19
ASSMTHSSGGSYEQY
>TRBJ2-7|TRBV9
ASSAAPGYEQY
>TRBJ1-1|TRBV30
AWRAVFGTEAF
>TRBJ2-7|TRBV6-6
ASSQRGGLYEQY
>TRBJ2-7|TRBV2
ASGGDRDYEQY
>TRBJ2-7|TRBV4-1
ASSPPGQGAYEQY
>TRBJ2-7|TRBV30
AWSGGPYEQY
>TRBJ2-7|TRBV27
ASSFGGSYEQY
>TRBJ1-1|TRBV4-1
ASSPSRGSGEAF
>TRBJ2-3|TRBV9
ASSVAGYSDTQY
>TRBJ1-1|TRBV6-6
ASSYGDTEAF
>TRBJ2-1|TRBV19
ASSPLTTRSHNEQF
>TRBJ1-5|TRBV19
AGSMGQGGNQPQH
>TRBJ2-5|TRBV10-3
AISEIASGGEETQY
>TRBJ1-2|TRBV4-1
ASSQEIGTGYGYT
>TRBJ1-5|TRBV6-6
ASSKNRASNQPQH
>TRBJ2-7|TRBV29-1
SVEPGPNEQY
>TRBJ1-2|TRBV9
ASSPSGTDGYT